This T cell receptor (beta chain) was captured in a study of blood T cell repertoires in COVID-19. Study as a whole: In each case, the material was cDNA or gDNA derived from T cells, B-cell-depleted T cells, or PBMCs.

Only in-frame clones appear in the TCRdb table, and some are missing; sequencing was by immunoSEQ multiplex PCR. In the table there are 340,000 or so clones, approximately 82% of which are singletons. CDR3 length: 16 residues. Germline CDR1 reads MNHEY; CDR2 reads SMNVEV (reference sequence). V lost 8 bases to trimming and J lost 0 bases; unmatched junction nucleotides: 9. This receptor was taken from a man between 25 and 39 years old with active or convalescent COVID-19. The chain is built from TRBV27 and TRBJ1-1; the match to TRBD1 covers 10 bases. The specimen sequenced was peripheral blood. CDR3 coding DNA: TGTGCCAGCCGCGACCGGGGACAGGGGATGAACACTGAAGCTTTCTTT. Residues: CASRDRGQGMNTEAFF.